These 4 T cell receptor beta chains originate from one sample sequenced in a study of T-cell memory formation after mild COVID-19. TCRdb re-analysed the 5' RACE reads in MiXCR, keeping a single row per CDR3 protein. The sample shows around 340,000 distinct CDR3 sequences, roughly 14% of them seen only once. The sequenced material came from PBMCs or a T cell subset sorted from them (not recorded which). Every receptor here comes from a man between 18 and 29 years old who had mild COVID-19 (a few samples of this study predate the infection). Cell type and time point are not known.

V usage is TRBV20-1 and J usage is TRBJ2-3; D assignment may be TRBD1 or TRBD2 (5 bases each). The CDR3 loop spans 16 amino acids. CDR1 is DFQATT and CDR2 is SNEGSKA in the germline V gene (reference sequence). V was trimmed by 4 bases and J by 3 bases, leaving 20 bases between them. CDR3 sequence: CSAKRDHWGWTDTQYF. Written as DNA, the CDR3 is TGCAGTGCTAAACGGGACCACTGGGGTTGGACAGATACGCAGTATTTT.

The chain carries TRBV6-2 or TRBV6-3 and TRBJ1-2; 7 bases align to TRBD1. V gave up 7 bases and J gave up 0 bases; unmatched junction bases: 8. The germline V gene has CDR1 MNHEY and CDR2 SVGEGT. The CDR3 sequence is 15 residues long. CDR3 nucleotides: TGTGCCAGCACCCTACTCGGGACAGCTAACTATGGCTACACCTTC. Translated, it gives CASTLLGTANYGYTF.

This clonotype was counted a few times. The genes are TRBV20-1 and TRBJ2-3; TRBD2 agrees at 7 bases. The CDR3 is made up of 13 amino acids. Germline V gene sequence: CDR1 DFQATT, CDR2 SNEGSKA (reference sequence). V shed 3 bases, J shed 2 bases, and the junction held 2 bases outside the gene matches. The CDR3 sequence: CSARSGATDTQYF. CDR3 sequence (DNA): TGCAGTGCTAGGAGCGGGGCCACAGATACGCAGTATTTT.

This clonotype has more than one count but fewer than ten. The gene calls are TRBV20-1 and TRBJ1-1; 10 bases fit TRBD1. The CDR3 extends over 14 amino acids. V gave up 0 bases and J gave up 5 bases; unmatched junction bases: 3. Germline V CDR1 and CDR2: DFQATT, SNEGSKA (reference sequence). The CDR3 DNA reads as TGCAGTGCTAGAGAGGGACAGGGGACTACTGAAGCTTTCTTT. Its protein is CSAREGQGTTEAFF.